This TCR beta chain was sequenced for a study of cytomegalovirus exposure and HLA in healthy donors (dated 2017 in TCRdb). About the full investigation: In an earlier analysis of roughly 500 of the donors, 276 Gb of sequence data and roughly 100 million unique TCR beta sequences from about 179 million T cells were reported. Across 398 genotyped donors of the cohort, an average of roughly 200,000 unique TCR beta nucleotide sequences per donor were sequenced, and around 19% of those sequences were non-productive. Because of strong linkage in the cohort, 5 or 6 DR-DQ haplotypes were treated as single units for association and clustering. A separate validation cohort of roughly 120 different subjects was used in addition to the roughly 640-subject first cohort. The T cell repertoires of 550 to 850 subjects were profiled by immunosequencing and related to cytomegalovirus serostatus. HLA typing covered class I and class II loci at four-digit resolution. A later genetic analysis used genome-wide SNP genotypes for about three fifths of the 666 donors, treating that subset as a discovery cohort. The study aimed to test whether signatures of past pathogen exposure could be identified by cataloging public T cell receptors. Alongside the repertoire data, information on donor age, sex, ethnicity and CMV serostatus was compiled. An earlier analysis of 500 to 750 of the donors applied high-throughput TCR beta sequencing to assess whether each TCR beta V gene segment acted as functional or pseudogenic. An early release that covered approximately 600 HLA-typed donors contained approximately 300 gigabases of sequencing data and tens of millions of unique TCR sequences. Of the approximately 400 genotyped donors, approximately 83% fell in the genetic ancestry cluster associated with self-reported Caucasian donors. In the later analysis, no new phenotypic data were used to find candidate immune exposures; instead, reliance was placed on TCR beta sequences and their occurrence across donors. In a later analysis, previously published TCR beta repertoires from 666 donors were re-analyzed and high-resolution HLA genotyping was added so that TCR occurrence patterns could be studied. All discovery cohort repertoires had been generated using a single sequencing platform. High-throughput TCR immunosequencing, statistical association of individual TCRs with disease status, and machine learning were combined to predict cytomegalovirus infection status. The number of typed donors differed by locus: roughly 620-640 for A, B, C, DRB1 and DQB1; approximately 540 for DQA1; approximately 600 for DPA1; and 400 to 480 for DPB1. The research as a whole found: A later analysis found that TCR association rates varied across HLA loci, with DRB1 alleles showing the most associated TCRs and HLA-C alleles the fewest. Only TCR beta chains were sequenced in this cohort, and the absence of alpha or paired-chain data limited detectable features. Broadly in line with IMGT annotations, most TCR beta V segments showed up in productive rearrangements about 87% or about 30% of the time in an earlier analysis of about 500 of the donors. In a later genetic analysis, a missense DCLRE1C variant was associated with V-gene and J-gene trimming of TCR beta chains, and the association was replicated in an independent cohort. Most CMV-associated TCR beta chains appeared to be HLA-restricted in a later analysis, and the HLA associations seemed to be driven largely by CMV exposure. A later analysis found that HLA-associated TCR beta chains were more clonally expanded and had lower generation probabilities than equally common non-associated chains. Strong co-occurrence of HLA alleles, especially DR and DQ, made assigning TCR associations to individual alleles difficult. Because HLA typing was missing for some donors at each locus, association tests included only the typed subset. The classifier was reported to diagnose cytomegalovirus status with high specificity and sensitivity in both the original and validation cohorts. In vitro tests confirmed that a few of the cytomegalovirus-associated TCR beta chains recognize cytomegalovirus antigens. Immune exposure information for the cohort was limited to CMV serostatus. In a later analysis, 16,951 TCR beta sequences were associated with specific HLA alleles at a false discovery rate of 0.05. A further reported finding was that TCR beta sequences accurately predicted the HLA-A and HLA-B alleles for most subjects in the first cohort. Across donors, most TCR sequences were observed very rarely, whereas some public TCRs were present in many individuals. Some IMGT-functional V segments, including TRBV6-2 and TRBV6-3, could not be told apart with the 87-base-pair reads, so those segments were excluded. The earlier analysis of 450 to 700 of the donors excluded 15 to 20 rarely observed V segments, including chromosome 9 orphons, because counts were too low. A later genetic analysis reported fewer N-insertions in productive TCRs among donors in an Asian-associated ancestry cluster than the roughly 640-donor mean. Correlated functional status among segregating V segments might reflect linkage disequilibrium, but an unknown experimental factor could not be ruled out. The authors suggested that the approach could potentially be extended to other disease states and immunological phenotypes. Roughly uniform sequencing depth across donors was assumed in presence/absence analyses, although this assumption may not hold. Several of the top co-occurrence clusters appeared to be linked to parvovirus B19, influenza, CMV and Epstein-Barr virus, according to a later analysis. The sequencing pipeline was judged likely to have produced a cluster of highly shared sequence variants as a technical artifact. The study gave a list of under 200 TCR beta chains associated with cytomegalovirus.

Library creation used the immunoSEQ multiplex PCR assay. For the multiplex PCR, a mixture combining 60 forward primers for TCR Vbeta segments and 13 reverse primers for TCR Jbeta segments was used. A multiplex PCR assay on genomic DNA amplified the CDR3 region of rearranged TCR beta genes. On the Illumina HiSeq System, the amplified TCR beta libraries were sequenced as 87-base-pair reads. The authors' analysis ran thus. A later analysis counted about 82 million unique TCR beta chains across the 670 or so repertoires, and 9.5 million to 11 million of these chains were shared by at least two donors. A nearest-neighbor algorithm error-corrected the raw reads and collapsed the reads into unique sequences, merging closely related sequences to remove PCR and sequencing errors. CDR3 sequences were aligned to IMGT reference sequences to assign V, D and J gene segments. For a sequence to be retained, a match of at least six nucleotides to both a V gene segment and a J gene segment was required. Rearrangements were classified as productive when the CDR3 lacked stop codons and remained in frame with V and J, and all other rearrangements were classified as non-productive. CDR3 was defined by IMGT convention, running from the second conserved V-encoded cysteine to the conserved J-encoded phenylalanine. Sequences without an unambiguous match to a single V gene segment were excluded from the earlier analysis of several hundred of the donors. In an earlier analysis of 500 to 750 of the donors, V segments were called functional above 56.7% productive rearrangements and were called segregating when the between-donor standard deviation exceeded 5%. A statistical classification framework was built to diagnose cytomegalovirus status from the catalog of TCR beta chain sequences. A later analysis assigned V and J genes by comparing TCR nucleotide sequences with IMGT/GENE-DB human TR gene sequences. Using the TCRdist pipeline, a later analysis assigned CDR3 sequences along with most-parsimonious VDJ recombination scenarios. In a later analysis, every TCR beta chain was defined by the combination of its CDR3 amino acid sequence and its V-gene family, and reads without a unique V-gene family were dropped. In a later analysis, approximately 590 highly shared, low-generation-probability nucleotide sequences were removed to address suspected cross-contamination and a sequencing artifact. For each public chain, a later analysis derived a clonal expansion index from normalized ranks of inferred template counts within each repertoire. Generation probabilities in a later analysis came from a VDJ recombination model fitted to out-of-frame rearrangements, and those results were checked against IGoR. A later analysis scored TCR-TCR, TCR-HLA and TCR-CMV co-occurrence with hypergeometric tests, applying a repertoire-size bias correction to TCR pairs. False discovery rates were estimated in a later analysis by permuting HLA or CMV assignments 20 times. In a later analysis, co-occurring TCRs were grouped using DBSCAN, with TCRdist sequence similarity added in when clustering inside HLA-allele-positive subsets. For co-occurrence clustering, repertoires with fewer than 30,000 or more than 120,000 public chains were excluded, along with five or six repertoires with anomalous nucleotide sharing. TCRdb retrieved this table from immuneACCESS and kept in-frame rearrangements only. Not all clones are present; in checked studies, unresolved V genes account for under half, and no reason is known for the remainder. The V and J calls and clone size are taken from that table; D and trimming were inferred from the DNA. Present in this sample are around 82,000 clones, about 78% of which were seen just once. The top ten hold less than 7% of the sample.

V is trimmed back by 6 bases and J by 6 bases, and the junction contains 10 bases that no gene match accounts for. The CDR3 runs 15 amino acids, cysteine and phenylalanine included. The retained sequence is limited to the CDR3, 45 bases, with the frame set at the first base. Per the germline V gene, MDHEN is the CDR1 and SYDVKM is the CDR2. Comment on this clone: Which antigen it targets is not known. There are no base qualities to consult, and no much larger clone falls within one base.

In total, 500 to 700 healthy bone marrow donors made up the cohort. Cohort members were all nominally healthy when sampled, although unrecorded immune exposures were likely present. The donor was CMV seropositive and belonged to the group of some 290 seropositive cohort members. A peripheral blood sample was collected from each donor, and TCR beta sequencing was performed on peripheral blood mononuclear cells. Genomic DNA extraction from the blood cell samples was performed with the Qiagen DNeasy Blood Extraction Kit. Recombination linked TRBV28 to TRBJ2-7, and 11 junction bases match TRBD1. What was sequenced was PBMCs. This TCR came from a male donor in good health and CMV-seropositive. The DNA reads as follows: TGTGCCAGCAGAGACGGACAGGGGGCACTATCCGAGCAGTACTTC. Its coded protein is CASRDGQGALSEQYF. The entire variable domain, with the stretches around the CDR3 drawn from the reference TRBV28 and TRBJ2-7 proteins, is DVKVTQSSRYLVKRTGEKVFLECVQDMDHENMFWYRQDPGLGLRLIYFSYDVKMKEKGDIPEGYSVSREKKERFSLILESASTNQTSMYLCASRDGQGALSEQYFGPGTRLTVT.